Here is one T cell receptor beta chain with its context. The antigen is unknown. The naive CD8 fraction comprised CD45RO-negative cells positively selected for CCR7 and excluded terminally differentiated effector memory CD45RA+ cells. This sample was included in a study of shared clonotypes between healthy human individuals. Study-wide points: Shared clonotypes across all four donors exceeded non-shared ones in generation probability.

The ends were cut back, 8 bases at V and 0 bases at J, with 11 bases in the middle. The CDR3 loop spans 14 amino acids. From germline, CDR1 is MDHEN and CDR2 SYDVKM. Libraries were prepared by immunoSEQ multiplex PCR; TCRdb keeps only in-frame clonotypes and omits some of them. The sample holds roughly 2.1 million clones, about 93% seen once. The chain joins TRBV28 to TRBJ1-5, with D unclear. The sequenced material came from naive CD8+ T cells from PBMCs. This receptor was obtained from a young man in good health. Some clones in this sample may be carry-over from other donors' samples. The CDR3 bases are TGTGCCAGCGTCGGGCAGAATAGCAATCAGCCCCAGCATTTT. Protein product: CASVGQNSNQPQHF.